This T cell receptor beta chain was retrieved from a study of T cells in narcolepsy. Comments on this clone: What it binds is unknown.

Study results and caveats: Autoreactive clonotypes reportedly recurred in blood of same and different patients, not controls. HCRT-specific and TRIB2-specific autoreactive clonotypes appeared among same-patient CSF and blood CD4+ clonotypes. In some patient and control memory CD4+ samples, autoreactive clones were absent.

This table comes from immunoSEQ multiplex PCR, and its TCRdb copy is limited to in-frame clones, with some not included. The data hold about 20,000 clones, with about four fifths observed a single time. J gave up 3 bases and V 6 bases, and 17 bases lay outside the gene matches. Germline loops: CDR1 SNHLY, CDR2 FYNNEI. The CDR3 sequence is 19 residues long. The genes are TRBV2 and TRBJ2-4, with 10 bases matching TRBD1. The source material was memory (CD45RA-) CD4+ T cells from blood. This clonotype originated in a human donor in good health. CDR3 bases: TGTGCCAGCAGCCTCACCCCGGGACAGGGGTTGGGGAACAAAAACATTCAGTACTTC. Its translation is CASSLTPGQGLGNKNIQYF.